This paragraph reports one TCR beta chain. The antigen is not known. Measured with immunoSEQ multiplex PCR; TCRdb has only the in-frame clones, and not every one. The sample shows tens of thousands of clones, over 80% of them seen only once. The sample comes from a study of pediatric ulcerative colitis. Findings and caveats of the study: Clonal expansions reduced rectal repertoire diversity in acute severe colitis. Blood-rectal clonal overlap within each person was significantly higher in ulcerative colitis patients than controls. Repertoires came from total lymphocyte DNA, so rare subsets like regulatory T cells may be missed.

The CDR3 consists of 13 residues. Germline values: CDR1 SGHRS, CDR2 YFSETQ. Losses at the gene ends were 7 bases for V and 3 bases for J; bases not matched to a gene: 5. Sequenced sample: blood. The chain has TRBV5-1 and TRBJ2-7; 9 nucleotides align to TRBD1. This TCR came from a boy aged 5-17 years who was a control in a study of pediatric ulcerative colitis. CDR3 in DNA: TGCGCCAGCGAACCGGGACAGGGCTACGAGCAGTACTTC. This gives the protein CASEPGQGYEQYF.